The 17 T cell receptor beta chains in this list originate from one sample, sequenced in a study of T cells in Graves' hyperthyroidism and ophthalmopathy (dated by TCRdb to the late 2010s). Library construction relied on multiplex PCR. The instrument was an Illumina HiSeq 2000. The TCR beta CDR3 regions were amplified from RNA transcripts. For the first round of RT-PCR on the TCR CDR3, the HTBI primer set was used together with the Qiagen OneStep RT-PCR kit. TCRdb's own reprocessing of the public reads used fastp at Q25 and MiXCR and kept productive beta chains. Identical CDR3 protein sequences are pooled into one entry, listed with their most common genes and DNA. The sample includes over 500,000 distinct CDR3 sequences, with roughly a sixth observed a single time. Roughly 18% of the sample is taken by the ten largest. Source material: blood. The receptors were sampled from a woman under 30 with Graves' ophthalmopathy.

This clonotype has a handful of counts. The chain is built from TRBV9 and TRBJ1-1, with unresolved D. Germline CDR1 and CDR2: SGDLS and YYNGEE. The CDR3 is 17 amino acids. Trimming stripped 0 bases from V and 1 base from J, with 16 bases between. This CDR3 reads CASSVGAHNARNTEAFF. CDR3 coding DNA: TGTGCCAGCAGCGTAGGGGCGCACAACGCTAGGAACACTGAAGCTTTCTTT.

This clonotype was seen more than once but under ten times. Germline and junction disagree at one end, which may indicate a read error. The V and J genes are TRBV2 and TRBJ2-4, with 7 nucleotides matching TRBD2. This CDR3 is built from 14 residues. Germline V gene sequence: CDR1 SNHLY, CDR2 FYNNEI. CDR3 in amino acids: CAGSLEARGNIQYF. Written as DNA, the CDR3 is TGTGCCGGCAGTCTGGAGGCGCGGGGGAACATTCAGTACTTC.

This clonotype came up many times. This chain joins TRBV4-1 and TRBJ2-3, with 8 positions matching TRBD2. The V segment lost 0 bases and the J segment 0 bases; nucleotides outside the gene matches: 11. The CDR3 runs to 19 residues. Per germline, CDR1 MGHRA and CDR2 YSYEKL. The CDR3 region has the DNA TGCGCCAGCAGCCAAGATTGGGATTCGGGGGGGGCTAGCACAGATACGCAGTATTTT. Its translation is CASSQDWDSGGASTDTQYF.

This chain joins TRBV30 and TRBJ2-4; 9 bases line up with TRBD1. Germline V CDR1 and CDR2: GTSNPN, SVGIG (reference sequence). J gave up 5 bases and V 5 bases, and 10 bases lay outside the gene matches. The CDR3 is 15 amino acids. CDR3 nucleotides: TGTGCCTGGGCTCGACAGGGGGGCGACGAAAACATTCAGTACTTC. Translating it yields CAWARQGGDENIQYF. The whole variable domain, filled in from reference TRBV30 and TRBJ2-4, reads SQTIHQWPATLVQPVGSPLSLECTVEGTSNPNLYWYRQAAGRGLQLLFYSVGIGQISSEVPQNLSASRPQDRQFILSSKKLLLSDSGFYLCAWARQGGDENIQYFGAGTRLSVL.

A few counts support this clonotype. V usage is TRBV7-3 and J usage is TRBJ2-3, with no clear D. Trimming left V 2 bases short and J 6 bases short, with 15 bases between. This CDR3 spans 15 amino acids. Germline V CDR1 and CDR2: SGHTA, FQGTGA. Here the CDR3 DNA reads TGTGCCAGCAGCTTAGGTCCGGTGGAATTGGATACGCAGTATTTT. This sequence encodes CASSLGPVELDTQYF.

This clonotype occurred many times. The V gene is TRBV11-3, the J gene TRBJ2-1; D perhaps matches TRBD2 (7 bases). Trimming left V 5 bases short and J 6 bases short, with 17 bases between. Germline CDR1 reads SGHNT; CDR2 reads YENEEA. The CDR3 extends over 15 amino acids. CDR3: CASSPRGGEFNEQFF. In DNA form, the CDR3 reads TGTGCCAGCAGCCCAAGGGGGGGGGAGTTCAATGAGCAGTTCTTC.

This clonotype was counted between two and nine times. The chain is built from TRBV3-1 and TRBJ2-7, with 11 positions matching TRBD2. The CDR3 extends over 18 amino acids. Germline assignment: CDR1 LGHDT and CDR2 YNNKEL (reference sequence). After removal of 0 bases from V and 0 bases from J, the junction contained 7 bases not matched to a gene. The CDR3 protein is CASSQEYLGTSGSYEQYF. Written as DNA, the CDR3 is TGTGCCAGCAGCCAAGAGTATTTAGGGACTAGCGGCTCCTACGAGCAGTACTTC.

This chain joins TRBV24-1 and TRBJ1-2, with 7 positions matching TRBD1. The germline CDR1 and CDR2 sequences are KGHDR and SFDVKD. V lost 4 bases, J lost 2 bases, and 6 bases stayed unmatched. The CDR3 spans 15 residues. The chain's CDR3 is CATSDHGTENYGYTF. The CDR3, as DNA: TGTGCCACCAGTGACCATGGGACAGAGAACTATGGCTACACCTTC.

This clonotype was counted only a few times. The rearrangement uses TRBV7-2 and TRBJ1-2, with D maybe TRBD1 (6 bases). The CDR3 runs to 13 residues. V gave up 5 bases and J gave up 4 bases, with 11 bases separating them. The V gene's germline CDR1 is SGHTA and CDR2 FQGNSA. The chain's CDR3 is CASSGGQPYGYTF. For the CDR3, the DNA is TGTGCCAGCAGCGGTGGACAGCCCTATGGCTACACCTTC.

The rearrangement joins TRBV11-2 to TRBJ1-5; tentatively, D is TRBD1 (5 bases). CDR3 size: 15 residues. Germline CDR1 is SGHAT and CDR2 is FQNNGV. Trimming took off 5 bases at V and 6 bases at J, with 17 bases between the two ends. CDR3 amino acids: CASSPVGVGSQPQHF. In DNA form, the CDR3 reads TGTGCCAGCAGCCCAGTGGGGGTAGGCAGTCAGCCCCAGCATTTT.

V and J are TRBV28 and TRBJ1-2; TRBD1 matches 10 bases. The CDR3 spans 14 residues. The trim removed 5 bases at V and 8 bases at J, leaving 8 bases unmatched. The germline V gene encodes CDR1 MDHEN and CDR2 SYDVKM. The CDR3 DNA follows: TGTGCCAGCAGTCGGGACAGGGGTTTCGGGGGCTACACCTTC. As protein: CASSRDRGFGGYTF.

This chain uses TRBV20-1 with TRBJ1-1, with TRBD1 matching over 7 bases. Trimming removed 7 bases from V and 4 bases from J; junction bases left unmatched: 12. The CDR3 runs 14 residues. Germline values: CDR1 DFQATT, CDR2 SNEGSKA (reference sequence). The CDR3 DNA reads as TGCAGTGTTTTTGCAGGGGGTATGAGCACTGAAGCTTTCTTT. Translated: CSVFAGGMSTEAFF.

This clonotype was counted many times. CDR3 sequence reads: CASSGGGATDTQYF. The CDR3 bases are TGTGCCAGCAGTGGCGGGGGGGCCACAGATACGCAGTATTTT. This sequence joins TRBV6-4 and TRBJ2-3; 9 positions match TRBD2. V lost 4 bases and J lost 2; bases outside the gene matches: 1. There are 14 residues in the CDR3. CDR1 is MRHNA, CDR2 SNTAGT, per germline.

The chain links TRBV7-2 to TRBJ2-2; 8 bases agree with TRBD2. CDR1 is SGHTA and CDR2 is FQGNSA in the germline V gene. This CDR3 comprises 16 residues. V gave up 5 bases and J gave up 4 bases; unmatched junction bases: 9. Here the CDR3 DNA reads TGTGCCAGCAGCCAGACCGGGACTAGAGTCACCGGGGAGCTGTTTTTT. Amino acids: CASSQTGTRVTGELFF.

The chain uses TRBV24-1 and TRBJ1-1, with D perhaps matching TRBD1 (5 bases). V was pared by 9 bases and J by 1 base, with 8 bases between. This CDR3 comprises 12 residues. Germline CDR1 KGHDR, CDR2 SFDVKD. CDR3 residues: CATGGGNTEAFF. In nucleotides, the CDR3 is TGTGCCACCGGGGGGGGGAACACTGAAGCTTTCTTT.

This chain uses TRBV6-5 with TRBJ2-3; tentatively, D is TRBD2 (5 bases). Trimming removed 0 bases at V and 2 bases at J, with 12 bases between. The CDR3 is 16 amino acids. Germline V gene sequence: CDR1 MNHEY, CDR2 SVGAGI. The CDR3 protein is CASSYSDGLHTDTQYF. The CDR3 DNA reads TGTGCCAGCAGTTACTCTGACGGACTTCACACAGATACGCAGTATTTT.

The chain joins TRBV2 to TRBJ1-4, with D maybe TRBD1 (5 bases). Germline assignment: CDR1 SNHLY and CDR2 FYNNEI. The V end lost 5 bases, the J end lost 0 bases, and 10 bases lay between the germline ends. The CDR3 contains 15 residues. The CDR3 bases are TGTGCCAGCAGTTCTGGACACTCAACTAATGAAAAACTGTTTTTT. Translation gives CASSSGHSTNEKLFF.